This T cell receptor beta chain came from a study of identical twins. As concerns this clonotype: Its antigen is as yet unknown.

V gave up 5 bases and J gave up 7 bases; unmatched junction bases: 8. Germline lookup yields CDR1 SEHNR and CDR2 FQNEAQ (reference sequence). This CDR3 region has 13 residues. General observations from the study: Out-of-frame TCR alpha sharing observed in monozygotic twins exceeded model estimates. Reduced insertions were recorded for abundant cord blood beta clonotypes, with no such pattern in memory repertoires.

A single record per CDR3 protein comes from TCRdb applying MiXCR to the 5' RACE reads. Of about 720,000 distinct CDR3 sequences in the sample, 8.5% to 9.5% are singletons; the top ten hold 0.75% to 1%. In addition, the sample was reused for a study of yellow fever vaccine responses in identical twins.

The chain uses TRBV7-9 and TRBJ2-7; 7 positions agree with TRBD1. The receptor comes from a woman aged 18 to 35 in good health. Sequencing was performed on PBMCs. As DNA, the CDR3 is TGTGCCAGCAGCCTAGGTCGACAGGGAGAGCAGTACTTC. Its translation: CASSLGRQGEQYF.